This T cell receptor (beta chain) originates from a study of blood T cell repertoires in COVID-19. The germline CDR1 and CDR2 sequences are WSHSY and SAAADI. V was pared by 6 bases and J by 5 bases, with 4 bases of the junction left unmatched. The CDR3 covers 15 residues. Assay: immunoSEQ multiplex PCR; the TCRdb copy retains only in-frame clones and omits some. The sample gives some 250,000 clones, about 70% of which show up once; around 3.2% is in the top ten. Sequenced material: peripheral blood. This receptor was identified in a woman of 80 years or more with acute or convalescent COVID-19. V gene TRBV10-2 combines with J gene TRBJ2-7; 16 bases are a match to TRBD2. CDR3 loop: CASRGTSGRAHEQYF. DNA for the CDR3: TGCGCCAGCAGAGGGACTAGCGGGAGGGCCCACGAGCAGTACTTC.